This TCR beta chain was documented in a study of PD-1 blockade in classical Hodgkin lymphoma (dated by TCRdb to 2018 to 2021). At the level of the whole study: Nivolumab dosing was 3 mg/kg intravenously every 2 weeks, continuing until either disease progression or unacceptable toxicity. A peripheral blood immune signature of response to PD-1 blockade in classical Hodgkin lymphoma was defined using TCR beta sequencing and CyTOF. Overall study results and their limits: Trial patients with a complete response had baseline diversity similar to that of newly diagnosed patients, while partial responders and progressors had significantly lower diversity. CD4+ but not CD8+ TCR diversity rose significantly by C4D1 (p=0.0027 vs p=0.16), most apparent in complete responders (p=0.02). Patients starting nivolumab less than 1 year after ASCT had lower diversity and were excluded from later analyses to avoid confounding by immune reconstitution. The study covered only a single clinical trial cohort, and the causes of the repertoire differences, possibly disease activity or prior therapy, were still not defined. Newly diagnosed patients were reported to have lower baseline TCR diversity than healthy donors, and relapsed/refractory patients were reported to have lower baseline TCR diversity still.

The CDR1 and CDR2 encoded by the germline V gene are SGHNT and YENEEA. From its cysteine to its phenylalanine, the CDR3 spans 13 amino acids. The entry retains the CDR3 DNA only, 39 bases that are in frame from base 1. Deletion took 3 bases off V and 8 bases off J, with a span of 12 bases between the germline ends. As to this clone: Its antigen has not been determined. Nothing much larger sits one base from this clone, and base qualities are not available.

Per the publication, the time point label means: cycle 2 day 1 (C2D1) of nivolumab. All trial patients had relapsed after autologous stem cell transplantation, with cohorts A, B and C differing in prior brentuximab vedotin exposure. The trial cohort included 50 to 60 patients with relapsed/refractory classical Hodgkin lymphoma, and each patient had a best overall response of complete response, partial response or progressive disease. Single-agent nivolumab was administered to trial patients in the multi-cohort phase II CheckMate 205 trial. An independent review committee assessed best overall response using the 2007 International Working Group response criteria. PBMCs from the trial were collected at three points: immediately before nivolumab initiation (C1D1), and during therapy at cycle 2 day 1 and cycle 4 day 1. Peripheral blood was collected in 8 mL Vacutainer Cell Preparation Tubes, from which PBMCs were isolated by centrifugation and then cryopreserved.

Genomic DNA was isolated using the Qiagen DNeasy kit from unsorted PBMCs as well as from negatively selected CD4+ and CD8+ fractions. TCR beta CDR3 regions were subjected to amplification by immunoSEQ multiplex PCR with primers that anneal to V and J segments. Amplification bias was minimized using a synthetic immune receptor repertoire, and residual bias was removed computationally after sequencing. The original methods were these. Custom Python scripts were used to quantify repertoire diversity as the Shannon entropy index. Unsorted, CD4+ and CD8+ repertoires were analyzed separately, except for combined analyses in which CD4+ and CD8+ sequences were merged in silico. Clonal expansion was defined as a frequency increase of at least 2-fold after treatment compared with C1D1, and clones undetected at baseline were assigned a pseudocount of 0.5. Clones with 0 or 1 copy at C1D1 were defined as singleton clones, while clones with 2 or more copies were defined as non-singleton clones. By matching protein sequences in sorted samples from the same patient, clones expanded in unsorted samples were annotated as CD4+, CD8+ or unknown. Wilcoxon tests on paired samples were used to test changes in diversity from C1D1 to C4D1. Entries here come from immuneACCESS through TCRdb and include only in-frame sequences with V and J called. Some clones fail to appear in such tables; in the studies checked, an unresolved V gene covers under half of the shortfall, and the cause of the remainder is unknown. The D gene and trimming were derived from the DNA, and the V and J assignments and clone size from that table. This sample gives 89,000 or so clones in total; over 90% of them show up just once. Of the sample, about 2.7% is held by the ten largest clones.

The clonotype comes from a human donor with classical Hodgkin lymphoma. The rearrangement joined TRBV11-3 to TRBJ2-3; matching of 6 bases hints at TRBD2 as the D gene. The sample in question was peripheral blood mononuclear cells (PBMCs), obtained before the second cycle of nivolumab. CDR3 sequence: CASSFIGGGTQYF. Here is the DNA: TGTGCCAGCAGCTTTATCGGGGGAGGTACGCAGTATTTT.